Listed here are 29 T cell receptor beta chains from one sample, sequenced in a study of T cells expressing NK-cell markers. TCRdb re-called the 5' RACE reads, yielding one record per CDR3 amino acid sequence without DNA. The table gives about 160,000 distinct CDR3 sequences; the top ten clones make up about 19% of it. Sequencing used blood T cells: a sorted CD56 or NKG2C T cell subset, CD4+ or CD8+ T cells, or bulk PBMC T cells (not recorded which). The receptors were gathered from a man aged 18-75 years in good health.

CDR3: CASSETGVDGYTF. V and J are TRBV2 and TRBJ1-2; TCRdb selects TRBD1, and the lack of DNA leaves this call unchecked. The CDR3 contains 13 residues. Germline V gives CDR1 SNHLY, CDR2 FYNNEI.

The rearrangement uses TRBV6-1 and TRBJ2-7; the TRBD2 assignment by TCRdb is unverifiable without DNA. Germline CDR1 reads MNHNS; CDR2 reads SASEGT. The CDR3 consists of 15 residues. The CDR3 reads CASAWRLAEPYEQYF.

The rearrangement uses TRBV6-4 and TRBJ2-1; TCRdb proposes TRBD1, but this gene call is untestable without DNA. There are 17 residues in the CDR3. The germline gives CDR1 MRHNA, CDR2 SNTAGT. The CDR3: CASSPSPQGPSYNEQFF.

This chain uses TRBV12-3 or TRBV12-4 with TRBJ2-7; the TCRdb D gene call, TRBD1, has no DNA to confirm it. The CDR3 has 14 amino acids. The chain's CDR3 is CASSLAETGFEQYF.

The chain carries TRBV11-2 and TRBJ2-7; TCRdb indicates TRBD1, and absent DNA this call remains unverified. Germline loops: CDR1 SGHAT, CDR2 FQNNGV. The CDR3 totals 14 residues. CDR3 sequence: CASSTPGAGYEQYF.

This chain links TRBV28 with TRBJ1-2. There are 15 residues in the CDR3. Germline values: CDR1 MDHEN, CDR2 SYDVKM. The CDR3 here is CASTFKWREDDGYTF.

The CDR3 is CASKSGQITYEQYF. The chain has TRBV2 and TRBJ2-7; TCRdb proposes TRBD1, but this gene call is untestable without DNA. The CDR3 has 14 amino acids. The germline CDR1 and CDR2 sequences are SNHLY and FYNNEI.

The J gene is TRBJ2-3, the V gene TRBV6-5; the TRBD2 assignment by TCRdb is unverifiable without DNA. Looked up from germline, CDR1 is MNHEY and CDR2 is SVGAGI. CDR3 length: 18 residues. The CDR3 loop is CASSHSIHSGNPTDTQYF.

This chain joins TRBV27 and TRBJ2-7; TCRdb proposes TRBD2, but this gene call is untestable without DNA. Germline CDR1 reads MNHEY; CDR2 reads SMNVEV (reference sequence). The CDR3 totals 16 residues. CDR3 sequence reads: CASSFLSSGGAYEQYF.

The chain employs TRBV4-2 and TRBJ2-3; lacking DNA, the TRBD1 call made by TCRdb goes unchecked. The CDR3 runs to 18 residues. The germline V gene has CDR1 LGHNA and CDR2 YNFKEQ. The chain's CDR3 is CASSQDQTGTGPTDTQYF.

The chain combines TRBV19 with TRBJ1-5; absent DNA, TCRdb's TRBD1 call cannot be checked. Germline loops: CDR1 LNHDA, CDR2 SQIVND (reference sequence). This CDR3 region has 15 residues. The CDR3 sequence is CASKQGSTSNQPQHF.

V is TRBV11-2 and J is TRBJ2-7; there is no DNA to check the TCRdb D call of TRBD2. From germline, CDR1 is SGHAT and CDR2 FQNNGV. The CDR3 runs to 13 residues. The CDR3 protein is CASSTGLGYEQYF.

The chain employs TRBV20-1 and TRBJ1-4. The CDR3 sequence is 14 residues long. The germline CDR1 and CDR2 sequences are DFQATT and SNEGSKA (reference sequence). The CDR3: CSARDGSFSEKLFF.

The V gene is TRBV7-9, the J gene TRBJ2-7; TCRdb's assignment of TRBD1 cannot be checked, as there is no DNA. Germline V gene data show CDR1 as SEHNR and CDR2 as FQNEAQ (reference sequence). CDR3 length: 15 residues. The CDR3 is CASSSGTVSLYEQYF.

This sequence joins TRBV7-9 and TRBJ2-4; without DNA, the TCRdb call of TRBD1 cannot be checked. CDR1 is SEHNR, CDR2 FQNEAQ, per germline (reference sequence). The CDR3 loop spans 16 amino acids. The CDR3 loop is CASSPPDGLAKNIQYF.

The V and J genes are TRBV12-3 or TRBV12-4 and TRBJ2-3. This CDR3 region has 12 residues. CDR3 sequence: CASALHTDTQYF.

The rearrangement joins TRBV5-8 to TRBJ1-2; no DNA is available, so the TRBD1 call from TCRdb remains unchecked. The CDR3 consists of 15 residues. The germline CDR1 and CDR2 sequences are SGHTS and YDEGEE. CDR3 sequence reads: CASSYITGGAYGYTF.

V gene TRBV7-9 combines with J gene TRBJ2-7; with no DNA, the TCRdb D assignment of TRBD1 cannot be verified. The CDR3 sequence is 15 residues long. Germline V gene lookup returns CDR1 SEHNR and CDR2 FQNEAQ (reference sequence). The CDR3 sequence: CASSGTGTKTYEQYF.

The chain recombines TRBV3-1 with TRBJ2-3. Germline CDR1 is LGHDT and CDR2 is YNNKEL (reference sequence). The CDR3 covers 13 residues. CDR3 in amino acids: CASAEGSKDTQYF.

This chain links TRBV7-6 with TRBJ1-1; no DNA is available, so the TRBD1 call from TCRdb remains unchecked. The length of the CDR3 is 13 residues. Germline V CDR1 and CDR2: SGHVS, FNYEAQ. CDR3 loop: CASSPSGGLRAFF.

The gene calls are TRBV6-4 and TRBJ2-5; TCRdb returns TRBD1, unconfirmable since there is no DNA. The CDR3 is 15 residues long. Germline V gene lookup returns CDR1 MRHNA and CDR2 SNTAGT. The CDR3 reads CASSDFGTPQETQYF.

V gene TRBV6-1 combines with J gene TRBJ2-7; TCRdb designates TRBD1, a call that cannot be tested without DNA. CDR3 length: 15 residues. CDR1 is MNHNS and CDR2 is SASEGT in the germline V gene. This CDR3 reads CASSDLTSGSYEQYF.

The V call is TRBV7-8, the J call TRBJ1-3; absent DNA, TCRdb's TRBD1 call cannot be checked. Germline assignment: CDR1 SGHVS and CDR2 FQNEAQ. CDR3 size: 16 residues. The CDR3 reads CASSSPQGGSGNTIYF.

The rearrangement links TRBV2 to TRBJ2-7; TCRdb names TRBD2, which stays unverified in the absence of DNA. This CDR3 comprises 14 residues. Germline CDR1 is SNHLY and CDR2 is FYNNEI. CDR3 sequence: CASHTPGGRDEQYF.

The chain recombines TRBV24-1 with TRBJ2-1; TCRdb proposes TRBD2, but this gene call is untestable without DNA. Germline-derived CDR1 and CDR2 are KGHDR and SFDVKD. The CDR3 loop spans 14 amino acids. CDR3 region: CATEVAGGRNEQFF.

The rearrangement links TRBV2 to TRBJ1-4. The CDR3 spans 15 residues. Germline assignment: CDR1 SNHLY and CDR2 FYNNEI. The CDR3 is CASSAALLGNEKLFF. The full variable domain, completed using reference TRBV2 and TRBJ1-4, is EPEVTQTPSHQVTQMGQEVILRCVPISNHLYFYWYRQILGQKVEFLVSFYNNEISEKSEIFDDQFSVERPDGSNFTLKIRSTKLEDSAMYFCASSAALLGNEKLFFGSGTQLSVL.

The rearrangement links TRBV2 to TRBJ2-3; TCRdb proposes TRBD1, but this gene call is untestable without DNA. Germline V gene lookup returns CDR1 SNHLY and CDR2 FYNNEI. The CDR3 length is 13 residues. CDR3 region: CAGRGGARGTQYF.

The chain recombines TRBV6-1 with TRBJ2-1; as DNA is missing, the TRBD2 call by TCRdb cannot be tested. Germline assignment: CDR1 MNHNS and CDR2 SASEGT. The CDR3 runs 16 residues. The CDR3 is CASRMGVAGAYNEQFF.

The chain joins TRBV10-3 to TRBJ1-6; the TCRdb call, TRBD1, lacks DNA for checking. The CDR3 extends over 15 amino acids. Germline V CDR1 and CDR2: ENHRY, SYGVKD. CDR3 loop: CAISPGQGKNSPLHF.